The rows below give T cell receptor beta chains drawn from one sample of a study of OX40 agonist ivuxolimab in advanced cancers. Libraries were prepared by immunoSEQ multiplex PCR; TCRdb keeps only in-frame clonotypes and omits some of them. The sample lists 65,000 to 85,000 clones; around nine tenths were seen once. The sample was CD4+ or CD8+ T cells sorted from blood, taken in a trial of the OX40 agonist ivuxolimab. Receptors were obtained from an adult with an advanced solid tumor such as melanoma, head and neck, liver or kidney cancer. CDR3s include the opening cysteine and the closing phenylalanine or tryptophan. D genes are given only for firm matches. Clone size is not always given. Where it is, it says once, few, many or a class for expanded clones.

v_call,d_call,clone_size,j_call,cdr3_aa,cdr3_nt
TRBV6-1,NA,NA,TRBJ1-3,CASSEYGPGNTIYF,TGTGCCAGCAGTGAATATGGGCCGGGGAACACCATATATTTT
TRBV2,TRBD1,NA,TRBJ2-5,CASSSRTGSGETQYF,TGTGCCAGCAGTAGCCGGACAGGGTCCGGGGAGACCCAGTACTTC
TRBV6-1,TRBD2,NA,TRBJ2-5,CASRRLAEQETQYF,TGTGCCAGCAGGCGACTAGCGGAGCAAGAGACCCAGTACTTC
TRBV30,TRBD1,NA,TRBJ1-2,CASSPGTANYGYTF,TGTGCCTCCTCCCCCGGGACAGCAAACTATGGCTACACCTTC
TRBV19,NA,NA,TRBJ2-3,CASSHGDTQYF,TGTGCCAGTAGCCACGGAGATACGCAGTATTTT
TRBV6-5,TRBD1,NA,TRBJ1-5,CASSSGGGDQPQHF,TGTGCCAGCAGTTCAGGGGGGGGAGATCAGCCCCAGCATTTT
TRBV19,NA,NA,TRBJ1-6,CASSITVSYNSPLHF,TGTGCCAGTAGTATCACTGTCTCCTATAATTCACCCCTCCACTTT
TRBV28,NA,NA,TRBJ1-3,CASPYTIYF,TGTGCCAGCCCGTACACCATATATTTT
TRBV19,TRBD1,NA,TRBJ1-1,CASTMTGGSNTEAFF,TGTGCCAGTACGATGACAGGGGGTTCGAACACTGAAGCTTTCTTT
TRBV27,NA,NA,TRBJ2-1,CASSLQGRKNEQFF,TGTGCCAGCAGTTTACAGGGGAGGAAGAATGAGCAGTTCTTC
TRBV11-2,NA,NA,TRBJ2-4,CASSLAPGAKNIQYF,TGTGCCAGCAGCTTAGCCCCCGGAGCCAAAAACATTCAGTACTTC
TRBV5-1,NA,NA,TRBJ2-7,CASSLETGYEQYF,TGCGCCAGCAGCTTGGAGACAGGCTACGAGCAGTACTTC
TRBV7-9,NA,NA,TRBJ1-2,CASSHGQNYGYTF,TGTGCCAGCAGCCATGGACAGAACTATGGCTACACCTTC
TRBV6-5,NA,NA,TRBJ2-6,CASSPYHPGANVLTF,TGTGCCAGCAGTCCCTATCACCCTGGGGCCAACGTCCTGACTTTC
TRBV11-3,TRBD1,once,TRBJ2-1,CASSSKTGVGYNEQFF,TGTGCCAGCAGCTCCAAGACAGGGGTAGGGTACAATGAGCAGTTCTTC
TRBV5-4,NA,NA,TRBJ1-1,CASSLDGRGSYTEAFF,TGTGCCAGCAGCTTGGATGGCCGGGGTTCTTACACTGAAGCTTTCTTT
TRBV27,NA,NA,TRBJ1-2,CASSPILGRGYGYTF,TGTGCCAGCAGTCCGATATTAGGCCGGGGCTATGGCTACACCTTC
TRBV11-2,NA,NA,TRBJ2-1,CASSLGGRTYNEQFF,TGTGCCAGCAGCTTAGGGGGGCGAACCTACAATGAGCAGTTCTTC
TRBV7-6,TRBD2,NA,TRBJ2-3,CASSPWTSGGKDTQYF,TGTGCCAGCAGCCCCTGGACTAGCGGGGGGAAAGATACGCAGTATTTT
TRBV5-1,NA,NA,TRBJ2-5,CASSLGAGAQETQYF,TGCGCCAGCAGCTTGGGTGCGGGGGCCCAAGAGACCCAGTACTTC
TRBV5-4,NA,few,TRBJ1-4,CASSVGQLNEKLFF,TGTGCCAGCAGCGTTGGACAACTTAATGAAAAACTGTTTTTT
TRBV7-8,TRBD1,once,TRBJ2-7,CASSPLYDRGEQYF,TGTGCCAGCAGCCCCCTTTACGACAGGGGCGAGCAGTACTTC
TRBV6-5,TRBD2,once,TRBJ2-3,CASNRLASTDTQYF,TGTGCCAGCAATCGACTAGCGAGCACAGATACGCAGTATTTT
TRBV27,NA,NA,TRBJ1-1,CATRRWGDTEAFF,TGTGCCACAAGAAGGTGGGGGGACACTGAAGCTTTCTTT
TRBV29-1,NA,NA,TRBJ2-5,CSVNGGVQETQYF,TGCAGCGTTAACGGGGGAGTCCAAGAGACCCAGTACTTC
TRBV5-1,NA,NA,TRBJ1-5,CASSSGLNDQPQHF,TGCGCCAGCAGCTCGGGACTGAACGATCAGCCCCAGCATTTT
TRBV7-9,NA,NA,TRBJ1-4,CASSLGQSSRGHEKLFF,TGTGCCAGCAGCTTAGGACAGTCTAGCAGGGGACATGAAAAACTGTTTTTT
TRBV11-2,TRBD1,NA,TRBJ1-5,CASSLGGTGNQPQHF,TGTGCCAGCAGCTTAGGTGGGACAGGCAATCAGCCCCAGCATTTT
TRBV7-3,TRBD2,NA,TRBJ2-7,CASSRPGGEQYF,TGTGCCAGCAGCAGACCGGGAGGCGAGCAGTACTTC
TRBV29-1,NA,NA,TRBJ2-3,CSVGGSLTDTQYF,TGCAGCGTTGGTGGGAGTTTGACAGATACGCAGTATTTT
TRBV29-1,NA,NA,TRBJ2-5,CSVPGGMLLETQYF,TGCAGCGTCCCCGGCGGGATGTTATTAGAGACCCAGTACTTC
TRBV27,TRBD2,NA,TRBJ2-2,CAAASTSFRTGELFF,TGTGCCGCCGCCTCGACTAGCTTCAGGACCGGGGAGCTGTTTTTT
TRBV7-8,TRBD2,NA,TRBJ2-5,CASSLAVLSSGGPKETQYF,TGTGCCAGCAGCTTAGCTGTTTTGTCGAGCGGGGGCCCAAAAGAGACCCAGTACTTC
TRBV7-3,NA,NA,TRBJ2-1,CASSLTPGSMGNEQFF,TGTGCCAGCAGCCTCACCCCGGGGAGCATGGGCAATGAGCAGTTCTTC
TRBV10-1,NA,NA,TRBJ1-1,CASSEPGQNTEAFF,TGCGCCAGCAGTGAGCCCGGACAGAACACTGAAGCTTTCTTT
TRBV5-1,TRBD1,NA,TRBJ2-5,CASSQQGLGQETQYF,TGCGCCAGCAGCCAACAGGGGTTGGGGCAAGAGACCCAGTACTTC
TRBV20-1,NA,once,TRBJ2-3,CSGGVVDTQYF,TGCAGTGGCGGGGTGGTCGATACGCAGTATTTT
TRBV9,NA,once,TRBJ1-3,CASSVGGRGNSGNTIYF,TGTGCCAGCAGCGTAGGAGGACGCGGGAACTCTGGAAACACCATATATTTT
TRBV2,NA,NA,TRBJ2-2,CASKRGDTGELFF,TGTGCCAGCAAACGGGGAGACACCGGGGAGCTGTTTTTT
TRBV30,TRBD2,NA,TRBJ2-3,CAWSVRVAGGLDTQYF,TGTGCCTGGAGTGTAAGGGTAGCGGGGGGGCTGGATACGCAGTATTTT
TRBV29-1,TRBD1,once,TRBJ2-1,CSFRGRRYNEQFF,TGCAGCTTCAGGGGGCGACGGTACAATGAGCAGTTCTTC
TRBV7-2,TRBD2,NA,TRBJ2-4,CASSFVSGGAYKNIQYF,TGTGCCAGCAGCTTTGTGAGCGGGGGGGCGTACAAAAACATTCAGTACTTC